This TCR beta chain appears in the sequencing data of a study of blood T cell repertoires in COVID-19. Study-wide context: The analysed material was cDNA or gDNA that came from T cells, B-cell-depleted T cells, or PBMCs.

Per the study methods: From reference gene primer amplification, estimates of nucleated cell counts were derived. Only in-frame clones appear in the TCRdb table, and some are missing; sequencing was by immunoSEQ multiplex PCR. V, J and clone size are taken as reported in that table, and D and trimming were inferred from the DNA itself. Of approximately 190,000 clones listed, roughly 80% are singletons. Looked up from germline, CDR1 is SGHTA and CDR2 is FQGNSA. The CDR3 totals 14 residues. V dropped 7 bases and J dropped 5; count of bases not matched to a gene: 6. Patients from Seattle were sampled longitudinally, starting during active infection.

The chain is built from TRBV7-2 and TRBJ2-2, with TRBD2 matching 8 bases. The TCR originated in a woman aged 60-70 years with COVID-19, enrolled during active disease. The sequencing sample was made of peripheral blood. CDR3 amino acids: CASTGTSVTGELFF. CDR3 DNA sequence: TGTGCCAGCACCGGGACTAGTGTTACCGGGGAGCTGTTTTTT.